The TCR beta chain described here comes from a study of human T cells and chemical hapten exposure. Study in general: Donors were sensitized with 2% DPC on the upper inner arm.

TCRdb ran MiXCR on the RACE reads and lists one entry per CDR3 protein. This sample has about 120,000 distinct CDR3 sequences, with 13% found just once. V was shortened by 5 bases and J by 2 bases, with 7 bases between the two germline ends. The CDR3 spans 13 residues. Germline values: CDR1 MNHEY, CDR2 SMNVEV (reference sequence). As for time point: pre-sensitization, week 0. As for treatment: therapeutic diphenylcyclopropenone sensitization with weekly scalp DPC. Ahead of applying each patch test, blood was sampled. Total RNA was isolated from whole blood that had not been fractionated. This clonotype was seen many times.

V and J are TRBV27 and TRBJ1-5; D unresolved. The sequencing used whole blood, collected in connection with sensitization to the hapten diphenylcyclopropenone (DPC). The sequence came from a woman aged 18-29 years with alopecia areata. Some clones in this sample may be carry-over from other donors' samples. The CDR3 bases are TGTGCCAGCAGTAAGCGGGGCAATCAGCCCCAGCATTTT. Its protein product is CASSKRGNQPQHF.